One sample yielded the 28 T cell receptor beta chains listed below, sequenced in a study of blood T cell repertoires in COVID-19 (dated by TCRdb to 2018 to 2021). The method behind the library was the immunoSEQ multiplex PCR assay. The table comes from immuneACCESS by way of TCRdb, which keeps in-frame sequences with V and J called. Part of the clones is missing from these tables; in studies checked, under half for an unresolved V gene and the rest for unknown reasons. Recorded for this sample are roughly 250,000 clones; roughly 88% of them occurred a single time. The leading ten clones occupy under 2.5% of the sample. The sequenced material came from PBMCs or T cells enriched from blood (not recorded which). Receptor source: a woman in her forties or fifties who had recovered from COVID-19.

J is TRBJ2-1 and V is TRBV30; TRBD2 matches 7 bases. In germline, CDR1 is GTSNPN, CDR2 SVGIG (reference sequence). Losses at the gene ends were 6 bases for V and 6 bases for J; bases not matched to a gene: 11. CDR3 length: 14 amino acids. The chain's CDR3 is CACQRLASVNEQFF. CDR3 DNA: TGTGCCTGCCAACGACTAGCAAGCGTCAATGAGCAGTTCTTC.

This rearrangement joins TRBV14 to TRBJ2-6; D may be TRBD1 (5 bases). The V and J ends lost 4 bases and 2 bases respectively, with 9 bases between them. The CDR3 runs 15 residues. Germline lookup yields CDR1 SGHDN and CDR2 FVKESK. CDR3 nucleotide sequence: TGTGCCAGCAGCCCCCGACAGACTGGGGCCAACGTCCTGACTTTC. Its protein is CASSPRQTGANVLTF.

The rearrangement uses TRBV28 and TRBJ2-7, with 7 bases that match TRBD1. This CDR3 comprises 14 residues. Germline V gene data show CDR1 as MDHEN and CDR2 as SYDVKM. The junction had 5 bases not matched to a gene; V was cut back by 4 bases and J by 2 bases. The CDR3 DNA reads TGTGCCAGCAGTTCGACAGGGTTTCCCTACGAGCAGTACTTC. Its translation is CASSSTGFPYEQYF.

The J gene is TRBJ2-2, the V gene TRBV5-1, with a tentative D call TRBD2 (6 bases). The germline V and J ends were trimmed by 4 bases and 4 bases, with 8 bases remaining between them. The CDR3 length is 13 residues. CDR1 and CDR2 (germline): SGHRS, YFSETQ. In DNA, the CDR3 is TGCGCCAGCAGCCCGGAGGGCACCGGGGAGCTGTTTTTT. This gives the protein CASSPEGTGELFF.

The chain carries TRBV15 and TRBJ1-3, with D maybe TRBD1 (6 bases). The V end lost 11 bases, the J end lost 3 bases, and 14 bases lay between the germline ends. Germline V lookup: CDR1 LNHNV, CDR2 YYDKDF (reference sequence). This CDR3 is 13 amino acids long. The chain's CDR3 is CASSGVSGNTIYF. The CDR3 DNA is TGTGCCTCCTCAGGGGTGAGTGGAAACACCATATATTTT.

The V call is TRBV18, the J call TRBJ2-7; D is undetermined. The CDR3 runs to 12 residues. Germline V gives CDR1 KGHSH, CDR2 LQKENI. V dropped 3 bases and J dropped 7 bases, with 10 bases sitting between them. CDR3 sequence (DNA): TGTGCCAGCTCACCTCAATTAGAGGAGCAGTACTTC. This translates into CASSPQLEEQYF. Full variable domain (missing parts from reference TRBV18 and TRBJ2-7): NAGVMQNPRHLVRRRGQEARLRCSPMKGHSHVYWYRQLPEEGLKFMVYLQKENIIDESGMPKERFSAEFPKEGPSILRIQQVVRGDSAAYFCASSPQLEEQYFGPGTRLTVT.

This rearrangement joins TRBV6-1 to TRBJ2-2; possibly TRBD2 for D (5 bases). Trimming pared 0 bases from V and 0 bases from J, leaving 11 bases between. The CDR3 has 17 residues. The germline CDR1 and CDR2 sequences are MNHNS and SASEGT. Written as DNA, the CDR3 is TGTGCCAGCAGTGAAGCGCTTCCGGGGACGAACACCGGGGAGCTGTTTTTT. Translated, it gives CASSEALPGTNTGELFF.

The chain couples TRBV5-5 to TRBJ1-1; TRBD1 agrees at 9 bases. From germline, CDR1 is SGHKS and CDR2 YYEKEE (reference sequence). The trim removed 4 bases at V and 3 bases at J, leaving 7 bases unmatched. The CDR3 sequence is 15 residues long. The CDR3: CASSTRTGEYTEAFF. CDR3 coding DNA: TGTGCCAGCAGCACCCGGACAGGGGAGTACACTGAAGCTTTCTTT.

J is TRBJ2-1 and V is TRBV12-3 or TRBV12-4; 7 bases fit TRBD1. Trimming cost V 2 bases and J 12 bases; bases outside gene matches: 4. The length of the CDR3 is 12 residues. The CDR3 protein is CASSLSAGGQFF. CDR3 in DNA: TGTGCCAGCAGTTTATCGGCAGGGGGGCAGTTCTTC.

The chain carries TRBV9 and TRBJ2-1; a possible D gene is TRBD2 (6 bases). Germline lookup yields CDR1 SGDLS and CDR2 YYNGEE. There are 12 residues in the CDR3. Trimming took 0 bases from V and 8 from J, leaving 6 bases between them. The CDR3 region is CASSVGGDEQFF. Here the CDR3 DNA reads TGTGCCAGCAGCGTAGGGGGGGATGAGCAGTTCTTC.

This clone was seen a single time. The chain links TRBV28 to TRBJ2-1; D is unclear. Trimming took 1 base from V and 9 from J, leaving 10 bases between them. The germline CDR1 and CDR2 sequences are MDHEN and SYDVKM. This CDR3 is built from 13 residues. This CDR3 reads CASSLSKNSEQFF. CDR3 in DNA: TGTGCCAGCAGTTTATCCAAAAATAGTGAGCAGTTCTTC.

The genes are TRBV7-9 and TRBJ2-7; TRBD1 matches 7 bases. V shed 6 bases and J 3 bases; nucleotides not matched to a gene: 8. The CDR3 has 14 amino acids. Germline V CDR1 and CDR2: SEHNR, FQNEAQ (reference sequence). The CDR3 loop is CASSYGQDNYEQYF. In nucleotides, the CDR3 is TGTGCCAGCAGTTACGGACAGGACAACTACGAGCAGTACTTC.

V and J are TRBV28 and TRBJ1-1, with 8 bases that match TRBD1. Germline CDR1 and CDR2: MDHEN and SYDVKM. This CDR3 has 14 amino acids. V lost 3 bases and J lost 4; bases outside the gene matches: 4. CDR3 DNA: TGTGCCAGCAGTTTCTCAGGGGGCAGCACTGAAGCTTTCTTT. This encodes CASSFSGGSTEAFF.

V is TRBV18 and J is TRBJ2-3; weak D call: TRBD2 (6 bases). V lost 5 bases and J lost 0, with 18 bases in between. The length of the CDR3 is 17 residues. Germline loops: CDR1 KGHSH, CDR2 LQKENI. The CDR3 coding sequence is TGTGCCAGCTCATCCCAAAATCCTAGCGCTAGCACAGATACGCAGTATTTT. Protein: CASSSQNPSASTDTQYF.

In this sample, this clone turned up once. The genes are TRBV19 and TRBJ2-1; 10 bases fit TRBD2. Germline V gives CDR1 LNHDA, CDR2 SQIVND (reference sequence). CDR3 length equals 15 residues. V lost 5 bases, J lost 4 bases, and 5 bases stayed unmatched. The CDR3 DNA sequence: TGTGCCAGTAGTTTTGGGACTAGCGTATACAATGAGCAGTTCTTC. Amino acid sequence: CASSFGTSVYNEQFF. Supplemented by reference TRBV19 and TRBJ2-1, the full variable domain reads DGGITQSPKYLFRKEGQNVTLSCEQNLNHDAMYWYRQDPGQGLRLIYYSQIVNDFQKGDIAEGYSVSREKKESFPLTVTSAQKNPTAFYLCASSFGTSVYNEQFFGPGTRLTVL.

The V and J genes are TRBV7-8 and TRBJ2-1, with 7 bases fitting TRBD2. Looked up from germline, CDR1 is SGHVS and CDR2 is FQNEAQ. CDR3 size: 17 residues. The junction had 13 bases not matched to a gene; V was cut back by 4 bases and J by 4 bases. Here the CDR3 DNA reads TGTGCCAGCAGCTCTACGATTCCCAGCGGGGATTACAATGAGCAGTTCTTC. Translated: CASSSTIPSGDYNEQFF.

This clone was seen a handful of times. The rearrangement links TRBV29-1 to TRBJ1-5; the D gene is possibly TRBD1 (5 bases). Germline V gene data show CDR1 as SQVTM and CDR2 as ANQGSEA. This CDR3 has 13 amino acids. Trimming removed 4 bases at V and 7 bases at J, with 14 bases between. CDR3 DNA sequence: TGCAGCGTTGTATTAGGGTCAGGGCAGCCCCAGCATTTT. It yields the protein CSVVLGSGQPQHF.

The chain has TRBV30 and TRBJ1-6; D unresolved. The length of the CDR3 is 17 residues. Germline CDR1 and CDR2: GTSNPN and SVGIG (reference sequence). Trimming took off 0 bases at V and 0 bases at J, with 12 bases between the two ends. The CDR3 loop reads CAWSVRRPSSYNSPLHF. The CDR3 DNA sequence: TGTGCCTGGAGTGTACGGAGGCCGAGCTCCTATAATTCACCCCTCCACTTT.

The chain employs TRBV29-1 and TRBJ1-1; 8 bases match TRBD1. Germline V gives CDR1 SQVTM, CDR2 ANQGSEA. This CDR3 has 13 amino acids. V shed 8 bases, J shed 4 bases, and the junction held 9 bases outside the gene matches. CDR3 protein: CSSTGTGRTEAFF. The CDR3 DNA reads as TGCAGCTCGACCGGGACAGGCCGCACTGAAGCTTTCTTT.

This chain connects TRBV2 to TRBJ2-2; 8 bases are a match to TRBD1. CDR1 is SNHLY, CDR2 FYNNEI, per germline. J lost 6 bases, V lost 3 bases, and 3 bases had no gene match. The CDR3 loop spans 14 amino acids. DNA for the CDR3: TGTGCCAGCAGTGACAGGGGGCGCGCCGGGGAGCTGTTTTTT. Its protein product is CASSDRGRAGELFF.

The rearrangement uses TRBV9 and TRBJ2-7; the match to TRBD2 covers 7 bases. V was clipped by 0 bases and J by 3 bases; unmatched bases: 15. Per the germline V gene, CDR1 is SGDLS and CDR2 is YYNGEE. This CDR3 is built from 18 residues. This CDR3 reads CASSVAISSGRESYEQYF. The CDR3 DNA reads TGTGCCAGCAGCGTAGCTATCTCTAGCGGCAGGGAAAGCTACGAGCAGTACTTC.

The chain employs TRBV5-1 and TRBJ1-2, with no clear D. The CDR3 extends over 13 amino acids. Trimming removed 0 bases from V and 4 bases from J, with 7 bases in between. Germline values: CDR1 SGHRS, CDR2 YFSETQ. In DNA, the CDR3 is TGCGCCAGCAGCTTGGCCGGCGGCTATGGCTACACCTTC. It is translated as CASSLAGGYGYTF.

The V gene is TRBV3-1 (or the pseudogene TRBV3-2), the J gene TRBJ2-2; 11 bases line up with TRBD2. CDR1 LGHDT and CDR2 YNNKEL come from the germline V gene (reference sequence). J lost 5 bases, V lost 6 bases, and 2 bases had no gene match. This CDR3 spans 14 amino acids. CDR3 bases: TGTGCCAGCAGGCGGACTAGCGGGACCGGGGAGCTGTTTTTT. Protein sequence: CASRRTSGTGELFF.

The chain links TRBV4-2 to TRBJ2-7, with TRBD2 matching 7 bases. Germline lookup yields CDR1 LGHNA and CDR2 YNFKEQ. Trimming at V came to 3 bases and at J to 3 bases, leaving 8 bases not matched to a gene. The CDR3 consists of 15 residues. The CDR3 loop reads CASSQTGTIGYEQYF. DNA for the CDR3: TGTGCCAGCAGCCAGACCGGGACTATCGGCTACGAGCAGTACTTC.

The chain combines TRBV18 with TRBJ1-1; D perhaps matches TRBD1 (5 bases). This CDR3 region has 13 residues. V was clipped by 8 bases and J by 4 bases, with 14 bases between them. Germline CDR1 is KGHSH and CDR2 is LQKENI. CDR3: CASLREALTEAFF. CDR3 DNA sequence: TGTGCCAGCCTCAGGGAGGCGCTCACTGAAGCTTTCTTT.

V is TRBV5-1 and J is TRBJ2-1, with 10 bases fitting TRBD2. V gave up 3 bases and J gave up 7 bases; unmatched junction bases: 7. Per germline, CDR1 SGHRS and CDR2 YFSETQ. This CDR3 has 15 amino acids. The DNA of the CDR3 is TGCGCCAGCAGCTCACCTAGCGGGAGTGGGAATGAGCAGTTCTTC. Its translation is CASSSPSGSGNEQFF.

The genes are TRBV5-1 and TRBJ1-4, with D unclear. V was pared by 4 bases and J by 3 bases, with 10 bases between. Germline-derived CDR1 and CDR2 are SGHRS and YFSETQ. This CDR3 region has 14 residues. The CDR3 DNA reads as TGCGCCAGCAGCCCCGCTTCGGCTAATGAAAAACTGTTTTTT. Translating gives CASSPASANEKLFF.

The CDR3 DNA follows: TGTGCCAGCAGTGACGTTAGCGGGAGGGCCGCGGATGAGCAGTTCTTC. Its translation is CASSDVSGRAADEQFF. This chain uses TRBV6-4 with TRBJ2-1; 11 nucleotides agree with TRBD2. The CDR3 loop spans 16 amino acids. Germline V gene lookup returns CDR1 MRHNA and CDR2 SNTAGT. The trim removed 2 bases at V and 8 bases at J, leaving 8 bases unmatched.